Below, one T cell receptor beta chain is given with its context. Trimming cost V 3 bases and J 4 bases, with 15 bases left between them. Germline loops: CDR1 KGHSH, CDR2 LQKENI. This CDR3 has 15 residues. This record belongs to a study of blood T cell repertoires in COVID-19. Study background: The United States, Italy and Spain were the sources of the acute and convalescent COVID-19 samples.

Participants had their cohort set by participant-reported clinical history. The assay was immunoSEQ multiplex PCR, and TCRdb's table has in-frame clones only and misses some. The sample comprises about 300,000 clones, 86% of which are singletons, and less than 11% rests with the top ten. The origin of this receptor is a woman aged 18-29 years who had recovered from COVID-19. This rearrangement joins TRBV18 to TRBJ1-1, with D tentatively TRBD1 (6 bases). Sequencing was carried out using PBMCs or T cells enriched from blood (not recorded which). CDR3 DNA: TGTGCCAGCTCACCCTCAGGGGAAGTAAGCACTGAAGCTTTCTTT. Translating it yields CASSPSGEVSTEAFF.